This T cell receptor beta chain was identified during a study of blood T cell repertoires in COVID-19 (dated by TCRdb to the early 2020s). Regarding the complete study: The collaborator samples originated in the United States, Italy and Spain and spanned the acute and convalescent phases of COVID-19. The prospective study material was composed of cDNA or gDNA derived from T cells, B-cell-depleted T cells, or PBMCs. Subjects who had been exposed to COVID-19, were actively infected with it, or had recovered from it provided the deeply sampled blood TCRbeta repertoires that made up the dataset. A freely available public database, intended as a resource for researchers studying the immune response to SARS-CoV-2, is where the repertoires were released. Samples came from the ongoing ImmuneRACE study (first 160 participants) plus 1,254 subjects from 6 global collaborators. A de-identified subject ID, COVID-19 status, age in years and sex were almost always included in the sample metadata. Where available, HLA class I and class II types were obtained from metadata supplied by the sample provider rather than from assay-based typing.

To note about this clone: This clone's antigen is unknown. Per-base quality was not reported, and no clone a single base away is much larger than it.

General findings and caveats noted by the study authors: The quantity of clinical and demographic metadata differed by source and by participant and was supplied without curation.

Each collaborating institution followed its own protocols to collect whole blood in K2EDTA tubes. For TCRbeta analysis, collaborators shipped samples in one of three forms: frozen whole blood, isolated PBMCs, or DNA extracted from either of those sample types. TCRbeta CDR3 regions were amplified from genomic DNA by means of the immunoSEQ Assay, a bias-controlled multiplex PCR. The published analysis was carried out like this. The number of nucleated cells in each sample was estimated by amplification of reference gene primers within the assay. To quantify the absolute abundance of each unique TCRbeta CDR3 rearrangement, sequence reads were collapsed and filtered. For each sample, productive Simpson clonality was calculated as the square root of Simpson's diversity index across productive rearrangements. In TCRdb, the immuneACCESS table is reduced to in-frame sequences with V and J assigned. These tables do not hold every clone; where another copy was compared, an unresolved V gene accounts for under half, and the others remain unexplained. That table is the source of V, J and clone size, and D and trimming were worked out from the DNA. The sample profile shows approximately 74,000 clones; nearly 90% of them were found once. The ten largest make up just under 7.5% of the sample.

Including the terminal cysteine and phenylalanine, the CDR3 comprises 15 residues. Only CDR3 DNA is held: 45 bases, read in frame from base 1. CDR1 and CDR2, per the germline V gene (reference sequence), are LNHDA and SQIVND. Compared with germline, V lacks 7 bases and J lacks 1 base; bases without a gene match: 4. The sequence is built from TRBV19 and TRBJ2-2, and TRBD1 aligns with 9 junction nucleotides. The TCR comes from a man aged 70 or older with acute or convalescent COVID-19. The sample taken for sequencing was peripheral blood. The CDR3 amino acid sequence is: CASNPTGGNTGELFF. At the DNA level, the sequence is TGTGCCAGTAATCCGACAGGGGGGAACACCGGGGAGCTGTTTTTT. Beyond the CDR3, the reference TRBV19 and TRBJ2-2 genes provide the residues; the full variable domain reads: DGGITQSPKYLFRKEGQNVTLSCEQNLNHDAMYWYRQDPGQGLRLIYYSQIVNDFQKGDIAEGYSVSREKKESFPLTVTSAQKNPTAFYLCASNPTGGNTGELFFGEGSRLTVL.